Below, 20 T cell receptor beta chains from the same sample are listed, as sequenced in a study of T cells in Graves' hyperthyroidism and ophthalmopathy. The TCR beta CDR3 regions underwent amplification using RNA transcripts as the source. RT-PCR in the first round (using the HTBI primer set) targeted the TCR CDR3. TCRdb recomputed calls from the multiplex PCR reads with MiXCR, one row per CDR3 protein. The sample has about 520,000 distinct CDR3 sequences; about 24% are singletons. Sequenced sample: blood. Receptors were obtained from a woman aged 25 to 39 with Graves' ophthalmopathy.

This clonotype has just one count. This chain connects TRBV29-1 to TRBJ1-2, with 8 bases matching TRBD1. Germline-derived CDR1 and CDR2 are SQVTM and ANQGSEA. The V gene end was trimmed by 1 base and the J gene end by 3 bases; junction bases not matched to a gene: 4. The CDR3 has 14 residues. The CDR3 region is CSVEGRGRHYGYTF. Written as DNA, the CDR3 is TGCAGCGTTGAAGGCAGGGGGCGGCACTATGGCTACACCTTC.

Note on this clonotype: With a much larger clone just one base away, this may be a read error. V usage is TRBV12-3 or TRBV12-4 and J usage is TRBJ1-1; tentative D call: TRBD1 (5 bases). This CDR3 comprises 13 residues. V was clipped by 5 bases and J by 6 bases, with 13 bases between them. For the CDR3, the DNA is TGTGCCAGCAGTCGACAGCAGAGGGCTGAAGCTTTCTTT. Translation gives CASSRQQRAEAFF.

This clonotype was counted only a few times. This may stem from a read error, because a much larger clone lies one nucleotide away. The CDR3 loop is CASTWATNTEAFF. CDR3 DNA sequence: TGTGCCAGCACTTGGGCCACGAACACTGAAGCTTTCTTT. The chain joins TRBV12-3 or TRBV12-4 to TRBJ1-1; D unclear. With 7 bases removed from V and 1 base from J, the gap between germline ends came to 10 bases. This CDR3 is 13 amino acids long.

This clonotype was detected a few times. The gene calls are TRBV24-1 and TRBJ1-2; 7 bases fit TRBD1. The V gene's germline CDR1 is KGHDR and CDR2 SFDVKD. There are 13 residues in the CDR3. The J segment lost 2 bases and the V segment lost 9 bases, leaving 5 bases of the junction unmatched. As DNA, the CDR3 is TGTGCCACCCAGGACAGGCTCAACTATGGCTACACCTTC. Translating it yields CATQDRLNYGYTF.

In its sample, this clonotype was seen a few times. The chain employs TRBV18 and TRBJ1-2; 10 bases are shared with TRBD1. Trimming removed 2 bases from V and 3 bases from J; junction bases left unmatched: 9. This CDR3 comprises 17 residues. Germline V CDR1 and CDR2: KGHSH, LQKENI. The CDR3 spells CASSPVGTGAWYYGYTF. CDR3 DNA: TGTGCCAGCTCACCAGTGGGGACAGGGGCTTGGTACTATGGCTACACCTTC.

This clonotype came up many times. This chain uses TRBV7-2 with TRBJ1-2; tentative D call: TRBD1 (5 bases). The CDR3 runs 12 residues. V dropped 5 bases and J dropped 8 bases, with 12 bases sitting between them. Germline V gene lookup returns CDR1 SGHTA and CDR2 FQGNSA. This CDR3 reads CASSPGSRGYTF. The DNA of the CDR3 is TGTGCCAGCAGCCCAGGGAGCCGGGGCTACACCTTC.

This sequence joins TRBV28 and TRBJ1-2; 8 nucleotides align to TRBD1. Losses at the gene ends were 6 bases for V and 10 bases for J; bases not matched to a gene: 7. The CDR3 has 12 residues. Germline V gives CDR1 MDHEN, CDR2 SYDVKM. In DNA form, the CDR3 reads TGTGCCAGCAGAAACAGGACAGGGACCTACACCTTC. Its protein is CASRNRTGTYTF.

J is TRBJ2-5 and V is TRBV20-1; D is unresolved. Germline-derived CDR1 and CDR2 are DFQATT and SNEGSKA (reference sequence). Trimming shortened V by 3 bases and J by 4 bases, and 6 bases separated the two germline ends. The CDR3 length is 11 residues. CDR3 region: CSASRAETQYF. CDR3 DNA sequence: TGCAGTGCTAGTCGGGCAGAGACCCAGTACTTC.

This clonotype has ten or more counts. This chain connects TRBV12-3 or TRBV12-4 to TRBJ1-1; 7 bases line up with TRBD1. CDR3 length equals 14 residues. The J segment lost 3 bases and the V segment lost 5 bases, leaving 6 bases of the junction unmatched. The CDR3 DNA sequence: TGTGCCAGCAGTCCGAGGGGGCAGGACACTGAAGCTTTCTTT. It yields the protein CASSPRGQDTEAFF.

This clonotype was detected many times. The CDR3 loop is CSTGTGVGVSEAFF. Written as DNA, the CDR3 is TGCAGTACCGGGACAGGGGTTGGGGTGAGTGAAGCTTTCTTT. This sequence joins TRBV20-1 and TRBJ1-1; 10 nucleotides agree with TRBD1. Germline V gene lookup returns CDR1 DFQATT and CDR2 SNEGSKA (reference sequence). This CDR3 is built from 14 residues. J was trimmed by 7 bases and V by 8 bases; bases with no gene match: 13.

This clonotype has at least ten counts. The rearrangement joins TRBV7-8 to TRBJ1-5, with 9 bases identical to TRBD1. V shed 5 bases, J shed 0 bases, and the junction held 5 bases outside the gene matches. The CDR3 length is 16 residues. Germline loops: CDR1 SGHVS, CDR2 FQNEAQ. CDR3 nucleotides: TGTGCCAGCAGCCAACAGGGGGCGGATAGCAATCAGCCCCAGCATTTT. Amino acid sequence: CASSQQGADSNQPQHF.

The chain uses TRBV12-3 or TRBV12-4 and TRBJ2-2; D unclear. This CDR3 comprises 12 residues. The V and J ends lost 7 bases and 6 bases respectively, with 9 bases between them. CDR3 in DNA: TGTGCCAGCACTCCTGGAGCCGGGGAGCTGTTTTTT. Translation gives CASTPGAGELFF.

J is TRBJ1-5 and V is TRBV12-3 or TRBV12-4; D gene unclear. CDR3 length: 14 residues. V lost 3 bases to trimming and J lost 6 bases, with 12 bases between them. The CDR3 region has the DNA TGTGCCAGCAGTTTTTTCCGGGAAGGTCAGCCCCAGCATTTT. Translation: CASSFFREGQPQHF.

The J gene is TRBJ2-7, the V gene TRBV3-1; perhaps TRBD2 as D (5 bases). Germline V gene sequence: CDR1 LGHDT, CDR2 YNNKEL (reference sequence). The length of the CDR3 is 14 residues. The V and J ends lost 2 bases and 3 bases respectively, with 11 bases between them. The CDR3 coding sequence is TGTGCCAGCAGCCAAAGCGGCCCTTTCTACGAGCAGTACTTC. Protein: CASSQSGPFYEQYF.

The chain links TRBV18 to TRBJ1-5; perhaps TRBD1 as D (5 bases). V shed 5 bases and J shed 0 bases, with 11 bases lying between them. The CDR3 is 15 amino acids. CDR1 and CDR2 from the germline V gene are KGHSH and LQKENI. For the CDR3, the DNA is TGTGCCAGCTCAACACGGGACGTTAGCAATCAGCCCCAGCATTTT. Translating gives CASSTRDVSNQPQHF.

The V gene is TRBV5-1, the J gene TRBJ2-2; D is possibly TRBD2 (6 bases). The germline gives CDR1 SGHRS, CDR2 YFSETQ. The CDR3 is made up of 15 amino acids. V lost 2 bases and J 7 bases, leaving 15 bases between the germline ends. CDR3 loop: CASSFVGTGDGELFF. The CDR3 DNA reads TGCGCCAGCAGCTTTGTCGGGACTGGGGACGGGGAGCTGTTTTTT. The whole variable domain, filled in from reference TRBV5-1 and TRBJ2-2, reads KAGVTQTPRYLIKTRGQQVTLSCSPISGHRSVSWYQQTPGQGLQFLFEYFSETQRNKGNFPGRFSGRQFSNSRSEMNVSTLELGDSALYLCASSFVGTGDGELFFGEGSRLTVL.

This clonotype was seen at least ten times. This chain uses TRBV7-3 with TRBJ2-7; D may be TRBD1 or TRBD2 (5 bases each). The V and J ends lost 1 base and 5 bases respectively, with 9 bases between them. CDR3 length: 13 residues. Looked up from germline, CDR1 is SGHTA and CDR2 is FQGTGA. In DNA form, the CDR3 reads TGTGCCAGCAGCTTAAGTAGGGACCACGAGCAGTACTTC. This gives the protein CASSLSRDHEQYF.

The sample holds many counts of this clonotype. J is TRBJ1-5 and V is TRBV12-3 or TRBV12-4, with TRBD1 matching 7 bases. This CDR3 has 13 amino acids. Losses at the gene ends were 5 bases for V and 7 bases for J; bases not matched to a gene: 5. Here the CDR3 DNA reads TGTGCCAGCAGTGCCGGACAGGAGCAGCCCCAGCATTTT. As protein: CASSAGQEQPQHF.

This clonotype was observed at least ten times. The CDR3 here is CATSSNTRRAYETQYF. The DNA of the CDR3 is TGTGCCACCAGCAGTAACACAAGGAGGGCCTACGAGACCCAGTACTTC. The rearrangement uses TRBV15 and TRBJ2-5; the D gene is possibly TRBD2 (6 bases). Germline V gene lookup returns CDR1 LNHNV and CDR2 YYDKDF (reference sequence). V gave up 3 bases and J gave up 5 bases, with 19 bases separating them. This CDR3 is built from 16 residues.

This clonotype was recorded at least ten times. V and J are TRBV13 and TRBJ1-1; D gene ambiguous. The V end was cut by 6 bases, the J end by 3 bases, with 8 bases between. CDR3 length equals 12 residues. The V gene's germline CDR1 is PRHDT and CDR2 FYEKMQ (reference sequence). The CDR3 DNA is TGTGCCAGCAGGTTCCAGGACACTGAAGCTTTCTTT. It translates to CASRFQDTEAFF.